This TCR beta chain was sequenced in a study of tumor-infiltrating lymphocytes in localized non-small cell lung cancer. Across the whole study: Some samples were collected after neoadjuvant chemotherapy; smokers, never-smokers and several histologies were included. Tumor tissue and non-adjacent uninvolved lung came from each patient. Study results and limitations: TCR sequencing covered a subset of patients with enough tissue.

Per germline, CDR1 MGHRA and CDR2 YSYEKL. The CDR3 spans 15 residues. V was cut by 4 bases and J by 4 bases, with 16 bases left in between. Data came from immunoSEQ multiplex PCR; TCRdb stores just in-frame clones and leaves some out. The sample carries over 10,000 clones, roughly 85% recorded once. Comment on this clone: Its antigen is as yet unknown.

The source of this sequence is a human donor with non-small cell lung cancer. This chain connects TRBV4-1 to TRBJ1-1, with D tentatively TRBD1 (5 bases). Specimen: uninvolved lung tissue not adjacent to the tumor. The CDR3 sequence is CASSLLATGGTEAFF. The CDR3 nucleotides are TGCGCCAGCAGCCTGTTAGCCACTGGGGGCACTGAAGCTTTCTTT.